A selection of T cell receptor beta chains follows, all from one sample in a study of OX40 agonist ivuxolimab in advanced cancers. The assay was immunoSEQ multiplex PCR, and TCRdb's table has in-frame clones only and misses some. The profile shows about 67,000 clones, 85% of them singletons. Sequencing used CD4+ or CD8+ T cells sorted from blood, obtained in a trial of the OX40 agonist ivuxolimab. The receptors were gathered from an adult with an advanced solid tumor such as melanoma, head and neck, liver or kidney cancer. Each CDR3 is given with its conserved first and last residue. D genes are given only for firm matches. Size tells how often a clone was seen (once, few, many) or the class of an expanded clone, and some rows leave it out.

J gene,V gene,clone size,D gene,CDR3 protein,CDR3 DNA
TRBJ2-7,TRBV30,-,-,CAWSVPGRSYEQYF,TGTGCCTGGAGTGTTCCGGGGAGATCCTACGAGCAGTACTTC
TRBJ1-3,TRBV28,once,TRBD1,CASTPGTAGNTIYF,TGTGCCTCCACCCCGGGGACAGCTGGAAACACCATATATTTT
TRBJ1-1,TRBV7-8,few,-,CASSLELNTEAFF,TGTGCCAGCAGCTTAGAATTGAACACTGAAGCTTTCTTT
TRBJ2-7,TRBV19,once,TRBD2,CASSMMGTVGTSDSYEQYF,TGTGCCAGTAGTATGATGGGAACGGTGGGGACTAGCGACTCCTACGAGCAGTACTTC
TRBJ2-7,TRBV5-8,few,TRBD1,CASSLDGQAKQYF,TGTGCCAGCAGCTTGGACGGACAGGCTAAGCAGTACTTC
TRBJ1-3,TRBV7-6,-,-,CASSPSAGGNTIYF,TGTGCCAGCAGCCCCTCGGCCGGTGGAAACACCATATATTTT
TRBJ2-2,TRBV11-2,-,-,CASSLTRHTGELFF,TGTGCCAGCAGCTTAACCAGACACACCGGGGAGCTGTTTTTT
TRBJ2-5,TRBV2,-,-,CASSDIRDQETQYF,TGTGCCAGCAGTGATATCAGGGACCAAGAGACCCAGTACTTC
TRBJ2-7,TRBV6-1,-,-,CASSAYNYEQYF,TGTGCCAGCAGTGCCTACAACTACGAGCAGTACTTC
TRBJ1-1,TRBV2,-,-,CASSDPTRGVNTEALF,TGTGCCAGCAGTGACCCCACTAGGGGGGTCAACACTGAAGCTCTCTTT
TRBJ1-4,TRBV10-3,once,TRBD1,CAISDRGKDEKLFF,TGTGCCATCAGCGACAGGGGGAAGGATGAAAAACTGTTTTTT
TRBJ1-2,TRBV28,-,TRBD1,CASLNRQGAIDYGYTF,TGTGCCAGCTTAAATCGACAGGGGGCGATCGACTATGGCTACACCTTC
TRBJ2-7,TRBV2,-,-,CARRMAGSYEQYF,TGTGCCAGAAGGATGGCGGGGTCCTACGAGCAGTACTTC
TRBJ2-5,TRBV4-3,-,-,CASSQEGRVRETQYF,TGCGCCAGCAGCCAAGAGGGGCGGGTAAGAGAGACCCAGTACTTC
TRBJ2-5,TRBV19,few,-,CASSMPGIQETQYF,TGTGCCAGTAGTATGCCAGGGATCCAAGAGACCCAGTACTTC
TRBJ2-7,TRBV6-1,once,TRBD1,CASNNRGHSYEQYF,TGTGCCAGCAATAACAGGGGGCACTCCTACGAGCAGTACTTC
TRBJ2-3,TRBV4-2,-,TRBD2,CASSQARLAGGADTQYF,TGTGCCAGCAGCCAAGCCAGACTAGCGGGGGGGGCAGATACGCAGTATTTT
TRBJ2-7,TRBV6-6,-,-,CASSRDGSVLEQYF,TGTGCCAGCAGTCGGGACGGTTCTGTTCTGGAGCAGTACTTC
TRBJ2-3,TRBV7-2,-,-,CASSPVGSAADTQYF,TGTGCCAGCAGCCCTGTGGGGTCGGCGGCAGATACGCAGTATTTT
TRBJ2-3,TRBV15,-,TRBD2,CATSALREAGISTDTQYF,TGTGCCACCAGCGCCCTTCGGGAGGCGGGGATTAGCACAGATACGCAGTATTTT
TRBJ2-5,TRBV7-6,-,-,CASSNEETQYF,TGTGCCAGCAGCAACGAAGAGACCCAGTACTTC
TRBJ2-7,TRBV2,-,-,CASRKSTRADFYEQYF,TGTGCCAGCAGGAAATCCACTAGGGCTGATTTCTACGAGCAGTACTTC
TRBJ2-7,TRBV7-8,-,TRBD2,CASSLRGLAGTVSSYEQYF,TGTGCCAGCAGCTTAAGGGGACTAGCGGGGACAGTAAGCTCCTACGAGCAGTACTTC
TRBJ2-5,TRBV5-1,-,TRBD2,CASATLREVGETQYF,TGCGCCAGCGCAACTCTGCGGGAGGTCGGGGAGACCCAGTACTTC
TRBJ1-3,TRBV18,-,-,CASSPSGGTLSGNTIYF,TGTGCCAGCTCACCCTCAGGAGGGACCCTCTCTGGAAACACCATATATTTT
TRBJ2-7,TRBV4-1,-,TRBD1,CASSQEPGQASYEQYF,TGCGCCAGCAGCCAAGAGCCGGGACAGGCCTCATACGAGCAGTACTTC
TRBJ1-4,TRBV4-3,-,-,CASSQDRSRSRRHNEKLFF,TGCGCCAGCAGCCAAGATCGGTCCAGGTCACGTCGACATAATGAAAAACTGTTTTTT
TRBJ1-3,TRBV7-2,few,TRBD1,CASSPQGTGGSGNTIYF,TGTGCCAGCAGCCCCCAGGGAACAGGGGGCTCTGGAAACACCATATATTTT
TRBJ2-5,TRBV5-4,-,-,CASSSGAYQETQYF,TGTGCCAGCAGCTCGGGAGCGTACCAAGAGACCCAGTACTTC
TRBJ1-5,TRBV19,-,-,CASSIWDQPQHF,TGTGCCAGTAGTATATGGGATCAGCCCCAGCATTTT
TRBJ2-3,TRBV6-1,-,TRBD1,CASSVSRGLDTQYF,TGTGCCAGCAGTGTCTCCAGGGGGCTGGATACGCAGTATTTT
TRBJ2-1,TRBV7-9,-,TRBD2,CASSLAGGRVHNEQFF,TGTGCCAGCAGCTTAGCCGGCGGGAGGGTCCATAATGAGCAGTTCTTC
TRBJ2-5,TRBV9,-,-,CASSVGGLQETQYF,TGTGCCAGCAGCGTGGGGGGATTACAAGAGACCCAGTACTTC
TRBJ1-5,TRBV7-9,-,-,CASSLAGGSQPQHF,TGTGCCAGCAGCTTAGCCGGGGGGAGTCAGCCCCAGCATTTT
TRBJ2-5,TRBV2,-,TRBD2,CASSGLAGGPDETQYF,TGTGCCAGCAGCGGACTAGCGGGAGGGCCTGATGAGACCCAGTACTTC
TRBJ2-5,TRBV6-5,-,-,CASSLQGSRETQYF,TGTGCCAGCAGTTTACAGGGTTCGAGGGAGACCCAGTACTTC
TRBJ2-1,TRBV29-1,-,-,CSVGPGNEQFF,TGCAGCGTCGGGCCCGGGAATGAGCAGTTCTTC
TRBJ1-3,TRBV28,once,-,CASWGDSGNTIYF,TGTGCCAGCTGGGGGGACTCTGGAAACACCATATATTTT
TRBJ2-7,TRBV5-6,-,TRBD2,CASSLGLASSYEQYF,TGTGCCAGCAGCTTGGGACTAGCGTCGTCCTACGAGCAGTACTTC
TRBJ2-7,TRBV7-9,-,-,CASSLSAVSYEQYF,TGTGCCAGCAGCTTAAGTGCGGTCTCCTACGAGCAGTACTTC
TRBJ2-7,TRBV12-1,-,-,CASSFGAYRGPAYEQYF,TGTGCCAGCAGCTTTGGCGCCTATCGGGGGCCCGCCTACGAGCAGTACTTC